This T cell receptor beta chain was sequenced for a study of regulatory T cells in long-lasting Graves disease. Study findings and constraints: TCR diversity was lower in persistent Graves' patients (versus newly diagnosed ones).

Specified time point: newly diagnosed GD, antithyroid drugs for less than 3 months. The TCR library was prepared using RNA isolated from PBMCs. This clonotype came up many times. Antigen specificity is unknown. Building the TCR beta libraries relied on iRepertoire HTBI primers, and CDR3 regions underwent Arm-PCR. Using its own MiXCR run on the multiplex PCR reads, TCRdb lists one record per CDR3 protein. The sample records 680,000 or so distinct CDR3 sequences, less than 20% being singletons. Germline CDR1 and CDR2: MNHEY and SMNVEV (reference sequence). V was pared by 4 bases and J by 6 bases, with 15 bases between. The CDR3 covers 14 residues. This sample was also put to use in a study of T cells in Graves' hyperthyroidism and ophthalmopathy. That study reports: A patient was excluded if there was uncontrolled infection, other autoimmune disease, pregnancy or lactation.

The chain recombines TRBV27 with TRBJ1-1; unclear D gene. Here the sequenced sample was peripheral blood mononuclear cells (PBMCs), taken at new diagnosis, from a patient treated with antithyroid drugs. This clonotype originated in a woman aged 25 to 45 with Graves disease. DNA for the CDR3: TGTGCCAGCAGTTGGGCGGTTGAATCCGCTGAAGCTTTCTTT. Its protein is CASSWAVESAEAFF.